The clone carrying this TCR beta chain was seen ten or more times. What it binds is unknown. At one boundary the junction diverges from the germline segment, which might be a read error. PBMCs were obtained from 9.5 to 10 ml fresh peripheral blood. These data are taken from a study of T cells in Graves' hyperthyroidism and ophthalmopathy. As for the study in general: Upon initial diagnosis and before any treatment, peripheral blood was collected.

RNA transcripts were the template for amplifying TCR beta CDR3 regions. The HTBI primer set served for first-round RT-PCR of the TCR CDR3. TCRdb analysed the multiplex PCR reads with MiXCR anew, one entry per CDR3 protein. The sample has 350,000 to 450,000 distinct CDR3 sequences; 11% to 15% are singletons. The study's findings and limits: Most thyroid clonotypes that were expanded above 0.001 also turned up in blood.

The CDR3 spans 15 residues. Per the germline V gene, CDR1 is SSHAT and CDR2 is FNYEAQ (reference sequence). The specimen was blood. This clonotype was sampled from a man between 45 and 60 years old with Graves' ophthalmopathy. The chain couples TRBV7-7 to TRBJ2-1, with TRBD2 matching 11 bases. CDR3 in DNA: TGTGCTAGCAGCCCGGGACTAGCGGAAAACAATGAGCAGTTCTTC. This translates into CASSPGLAENNEQFF.